The subject of this entry is one T cell receptor beta chain. In germline, CDR1 is KGHDR, CDR2 SFDVKD. This CDR3 is 13 amino acids long. The V and J ends lost 4 bases and 8 bases, in that order; junction bases with no gene match: 3. The entry originates in a study of blood T cells in healthy people across ages. PCR was performed a second time for about 7 to 12 cycles using a sample-barcoded 5' primer and a J-beta primer mix. Each CDR3 protein gets one entry after TCRdb re-called the 5' RACE reads with MiXCR. Here the sample spans about 570,000 distinct CDR3 sequences, 25% to 30% being singletons. Sequenced material: blood. The chain is built from TRBV24-1 and TRBJ1-2, with 10 positions matching TRBD1. The sequence was collected from a woman in her seventies in good health. The DNA for the CDR3 is TGTGCCACCAGTGAGGGACAGGGGAGCGGCTACACCTTC. It translates to CATSEGQGSGYTF.